What follows are 23 T cell receptor beta chains derived from one specimen sequenced in a study of Ad26.COV2.S vaccination and SARS-CoV-2 variants. Sample treatment: around 19 received Ad26.COV2.S at low or high dose, single or two shots; a few received placebo; per-sample allocation not given. Day 63 after the first vaccine or placebo injection was the time point for sampling. The assay was immunoSEQ multiplex PCR, and TCRdb's table has in-frame clones only and misses some. The sample lists approximately 410,000 clones; around nine tenths were seen once. The sample was peripheral blood, taken in a trial of Ad26.COV2.S vaccine versus placebo. These receptors were collected from a person aged 18-65 years who received the Ad26.COV2.S COVID-19 vaccine or a placebo.

The chain uses TRBV3-1 (or the pseudogene TRBV3-2) and TRBJ1-1, with D hard to call. V lost 6 bases and J 1 base, leaving 12 bases between the germline ends. CDR3 length: 14 amino acids. The germline CDR1 and CDR2 sequences are LGHDT and YNNKEL (reference sequence). CDR3 in amino acids: CASSPPGRNTEAFF. For the CDR3, the DNA is TGTGCCAGCAGTCCCCCCGGACGGAACACTGAAGCTTTCTTT.

The chain employs TRBV6-2 or TRBV6-3 and TRBJ1-5; D is uncertain. The V gene's germline CDR1 is MNHEY and CDR2 SVGEGT. V was cut by 3 bases and J by 6 bases, with 9 bases left in between. The CDR3 is made up of 13 amino acids. The DNA of the CDR3 is TGTGCCAGCAGTTATCTGGGATTTCAGCCCCAGCATTTT. Translated, it gives CASSYLGFQPQHF.

The rearrangement uses TRBV4-2 and TRBJ1-1; D is unclear. Germline V CDR1 and CDR2: LGHNA, YNFKEQ. The CDR3 covers 16 residues. The ends were cut back, 3 bases at V and 0 bases at J, with 14 bases in the middle. This CDR3 is CASSHGSELMNTEAFF. In DNA form, the CDR3 reads TGTGCCAGCAGCCACGGGTCGGAACTTATGAACACTGAAGCTTTCTTT.

The sample holds a few counts of this clone. An end of the junction differs from the germline gene, which may be a read error. The chain joins TRBV5-6 to TRBJ1-2; D call uncertain. Germline-derived CDR1 and CDR2 are SGHDT and YYEEEE. The CDR3 spans 13 residues. CDR3 nucleotides: TGTGCCAGCAACTTGGTATCTAACTATGGCTACACCTTC. Residues: CASNLVSNYGYTF.

CDR3 sequence: CSVGQRNTEAFF. The CDR3 region has the DNA TGCAGCGTTGGACAAAGGAACACTGAAGCTTTCTTT. The rearrangement links TRBV29-1 to TRBJ1-1; no clear D gene. The CDR3 loop spans 12 amino acids. CDR1 and CDR2 (germline): SQVTM, ANQGSEA. V dropped 4 bases and J dropped 1 base, with 7 bases sitting between them.

The chain employs TRBV15 and TRBJ1-2; TRBD1 might be the D (6 bases). This CDR3 region has 16 residues. V lost 0 bases and J 3 bases, leaving 14 bases between the germline ends. The germline V gene encodes CDR1 LNHNV and CDR2 YYDKDF (reference sequence). CDR3 region: CATSRDRGRGDYGYTF. The CDR3 bases are TGTGCCACCAGCAGAGATCGGGGCAGGGGCGACTATGGCTACACCTTC.

V is TRBV30 and J is TRBJ2-5; TRBD1 agrees at 9 bases. CDR3 length equals 13 residues. Trimming took 5 bases from V and 5 from J; bases not matched to a gene: 6. Germline CDR1 GTSNPN, CDR2 SVGIG (reference sequence). The CDR3 DNA reads as TGTGCCTGGCAAACAGGGGGCGTCGAGACCCAGTACTTC. This gives the protein CAWQTGGVETQYF.

Written as DNA, the CDR3 is TGCGCCAGCAGCTTGGGACCTCAGGGGATCTATAATTCACCCCTCCACTTT. Protein product: CASSLGPQGIYNSPLHF. The gene calls are TRBV5-1 and TRBJ1-6; D perhaps matches TRBD1 (6 bases). Germline-derived CDR1 and CDR2 are SGHRS and YFSETQ. This CDR3 spans 17 amino acids. Deletions cut 0 bases from V and 3 bases from J, with 13 bases between.

The chain uses TRBV28 and TRBJ1-4; 8 bases map to TRBD1. J was trimmed by 4 bases and V by 5 bases; bases with no gene match: 6. Germline loops: CDR1 MDHEN, CDR2 SYDVKM. This CDR3 has 15 residues. The CDR3 sequence: CASSNIDRGNEKLFF. For the CDR3, the DNA is TGTGCCAGCAGTAACATCGACAGGGGTAATGAAAAACTGTTTTTT.

CDR3 sequence: CASRSVKGDTANYGYTF. Here the CDR3 DNA reads TGTGCCAGCAGATCAGTAAAAGGGGACACAGCTAACTATGGCTACACCTTC. The chain joins TRBV9 to TRBJ1-2, with a weak D call TRBD1 (6 bases). The germline gives CDR1 SGDLS, CDR2 YYNGEE. V was clipped by 5 bases and J by 0 bases, with 20 bases between them. The CDR3 has 17 amino acids.

The chain recombines TRBV24-1 with TRBJ1-2; 7 bases line up with TRBD1. Germline V gives CDR1 KGHDR, CDR2 SFDVKD. The CDR3 covers 14 residues. After removal of 5 bases from V and 3 bases from J, the junction contained 5 bases not matched to a gene. The CDR3 DNA sequence: TGTGCCACCAGTGTCGCGACAGGGCACTATGGCTACACCTTC. Translated, it gives CATSVATGHYGYTF.

The gene calls are TRBV4-3 and TRBJ1-2, with 7 bases fitting TRBD1. Germline assignment: CDR1 LGHNA and CDR2 YSLEER. V lost 4 bases to trimming and J lost 3 bases; unmatched junction nucleotides: 11. This CDR3 has 16 residues. The CDR3 DNA is TGCGCCAGCAGCCCGTCGACAGGGTGGGATGACTATGGCTACACCTTC. This encodes CASSPSTGWDDYGYTF.

V is TRBV5-8 and J is TRBJ2-1; 8 bases line up with TRBD1. This CDR3 contains 15 residues. The germline gives CDR1 SGHTS, CDR2 YDEGEE. The ends lost 8 bases at V and 9 bases at J; junction bases unmatched: 16. DNA of the CDR3: TGTGCCAGTCATGGACCGGGACAGGAGATAGGTGAGCAGTTCTTC. This encodes CASHGPGQEIGEQFF.

The chain joins TRBV7-2 to TRBJ2-5; maybe TRBD2 (5 bases). The CDR3 spans 13 residues. V gave up 3 bases and J gave up 2 bases, with 7 bases separating them. Germline assignment: CDR1 SGHTA and CDR2 FQGNSA. The CDR3 region is CASSLPGQETQYF. In DNA, the CDR3 is TGTGCCAGCAGCTTGCCGGGGCAAGAGACCCAGTACTTC.

The V and J genes are TRBV11-2 and TRBJ1-5; D not certain. Trimming removed 0 bases at V and 6 bases at J, with 9 bases between. CDR1 is SGHAT, CDR2 FQNNGV, per germline. The CDR3 is 14 residues long. The CDR3 spells CASSLDTWGQPQHF. The CDR3 DNA follows: TGTGCCAGCAGCTTAGATACGTGGGGTCAGCCCCAGCATTTT.

This clone was seen a single time. The rearrangement uses TRBV7-9 and TRBJ1-6; 9 bases are a match to TRBD1. Trimming removed 7 bases from V and 8 bases from J; junction bases left unmatched: 12. CDR3 size: 16 residues. CDR1 and CDR2 (germline): SEHNR, FQNEAQ (reference sequence). The CDR3 spells CASTPRDRDFHSPLHF. CDR3 coding DNA: TGTGCCAGCACCCCCCGGGACAGGGATTTTCATTCACCCCTCCACTTT.

DNA for the CDR3: TGTGCCAGCAGTCCCCCGGGGGGTTCTTACTACGAGCAGTACTTC. It yields the protein CASSPPGGSYYEQYF. V and J are TRBV28 and TRBJ2-7; the match to TRBD2 covers 7 bases. This CDR3 contains 15 residues. The germline CDR1 and CDR2 sequences are MDHEN and SYDVKM. Trimming cost V 5 bases and J 3 bases; bases outside gene matches: 10.

This chain connects TRBV3-1 (or the pseudogene TRBV3-2) to TRBJ1-2, with 12 bases that match TRBD1. This CDR3 is built from 15 residues. CDR1 is LGHDT and CDR2 is YNNKEL in the germline V gene (reference sequence). V shed 4 bases, J shed 3 bases, and the junction held 3 bases outside the gene matches. The chain's CDR3 is CASSLGTGGDYGYTF. CDR3 DNA: TGTGCCAGCAGCCTCGGGACAGGGGGCGACTATGGCTACACCTTC.

This clone has a handful of counts. The CDR3 coding sequence is TGTGCCAGCAGTTTATTATTCGCTAGCGGAGCAACCGGGGAGCTGTTTTTT. Its translation: CASSLLFASGATGELFF. The rearrangement links TRBV27 to TRBJ2-2, with 7 bases fitting TRBD2. J gave up 5 bases and V 1 base, and 10 bases lay outside the gene matches. CDR3 length: 17 amino acids. Germline CDR1 and CDR2: MNHEY and SMNVEV (reference sequence).

This clone was counted between two and nine times. Here the CDR3 reads CASSQTGGGQPQHF. CDR3 DNA: TGTGCCAGCAGTCAGACAGGGGGCGGTCAGCCCCAGCATTTT. The chain employs TRBV6-2 or TRBV6-3 and TRBJ1-5; 10 nucleotides line up with TRBD1. Per the germline V gene, CDR1 is MNHEY and CDR2 is SVGEGT. The CDR3 has 14 residues. V lost 5 bases and J lost 6; bases outside the gene matches: 4.

The rearrangement links TRBV27 to TRBJ2-7, with a possible D match to TRBD1 (6 bases). The germline V gene encodes CDR1 MNHEY and CDR2 SMNVEV (reference sequence). Trimming removed 4 bases from V and 6 bases from J, with 19 bases in between. This CDR3 contains 15 residues. The CDR3 coding sequence is TGTGCCAGCAGTTCCAAACTACAGGGAATAGGCGAGCAGTACTTC. Encoded protein: CASSSKLQGIGEQYF.

The chain carries TRBV5-6 and TRBJ2-7; D possibly corresponds to TRBD2 (6 bases). The CDR3 is made up of 16 amino acids. Trimming left V 0 bases short and J 4 bases short, with 17 bases between. Germline CDR1 and CDR2: SGHDT and YYEEEE. The CDR3 region has the DNA TGTGCCAGCAGCTTGGGGGCGGGACGGATGTTTTACGAGCAGTACTTC. It is translated as CASSLGAGRMFYEQYF. The full variable domain, with the rest looked up from reference TRBV5-6 and TRBJ2-7, is DAGVTQSPTHLIKTRGQQVTLRCSPKSGHDTVSWYQQALGQGPQFIFQYYEEEERQRGNFPDRFSGHQFPNYSSELNVNALLLGDSALYLCASSLGAGRMFYEQYFGPGTRLTVT.

In its sample, this clone was seen many times. V and J are TRBV5-1 and TRBJ2-7, with D uncertain. There are 14 residues in the CDR3. CDR1 SGHRS and CDR2 YFSETQ come from the germline V gene. Trimming shortened V by 4 bases and J by 2 bases, and 13 bases separated the two germline ends. CDR3 amino acids: CASSTHLGAYEQYF. In DNA form, the CDR3 reads TGCGCCAGCAGCACCCACTTGGGCGCCTACGAGCAGTACTTC.